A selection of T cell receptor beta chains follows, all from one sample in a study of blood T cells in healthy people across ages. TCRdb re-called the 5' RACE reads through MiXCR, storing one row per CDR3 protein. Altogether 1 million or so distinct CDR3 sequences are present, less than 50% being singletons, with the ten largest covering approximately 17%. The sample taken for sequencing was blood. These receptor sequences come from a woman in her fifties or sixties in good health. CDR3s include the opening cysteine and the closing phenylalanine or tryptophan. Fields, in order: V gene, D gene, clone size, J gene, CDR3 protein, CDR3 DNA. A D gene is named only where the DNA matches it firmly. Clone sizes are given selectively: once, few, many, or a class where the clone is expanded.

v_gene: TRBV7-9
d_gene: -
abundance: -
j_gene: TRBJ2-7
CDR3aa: CASSVVGATEQYF
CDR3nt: TGTGCCAGCAGCGTAGTGGGGGCGACGGAGCAGTACTTC

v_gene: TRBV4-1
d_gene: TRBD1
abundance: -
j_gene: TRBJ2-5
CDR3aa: CASSQVATGQETQYF
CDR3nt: TGCGCCAGCAGCCAAGTGGCGACAGGGCAAGAGACCCAGTACTTC

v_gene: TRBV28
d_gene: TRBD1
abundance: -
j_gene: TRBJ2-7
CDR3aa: CASSTGGDFDEQYF
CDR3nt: TGTGCCAGCAGTACAGGGGGTGATTTCGATGAGCAGTACTTC

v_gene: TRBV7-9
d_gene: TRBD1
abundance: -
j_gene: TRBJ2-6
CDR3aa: CASSPRQGLGSGANVLTF
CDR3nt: TGTGCCAGCAGCCCAAGACAGGGCCTAGGCTCTGGGGCCAACGTCCTGACTTTC

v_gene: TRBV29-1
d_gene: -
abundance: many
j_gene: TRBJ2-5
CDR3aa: CSVVRGQETQYF
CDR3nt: TGCAGCGTTGTGAGGGGGCAAGAGACCCAGTACTTC

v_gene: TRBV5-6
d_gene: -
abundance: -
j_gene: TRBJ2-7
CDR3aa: CASSMGLNSAYEQYF
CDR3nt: TGTGCCAGCAGCATGGGGCTCAATAGCGCTTACGAGCAGTACTTC

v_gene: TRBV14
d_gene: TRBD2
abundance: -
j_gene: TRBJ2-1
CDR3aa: CASSPYSGGLPYNEQFF
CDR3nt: TGTGCCAGCAGCCCCTATTCCGGGGGACTACCATATAATGAGCAGTTCTTC

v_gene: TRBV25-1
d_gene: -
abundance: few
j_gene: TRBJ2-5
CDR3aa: CASSERPPRDPQTQYF
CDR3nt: TGTGCCAGCAGTGAAAGGCCCCCTCGGGACCCCCAGACCCAGTACTTC

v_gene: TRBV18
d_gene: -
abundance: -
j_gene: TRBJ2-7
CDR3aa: CASSRQPGYEQYF
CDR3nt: TGTGCCAGCTCACGACAGCCCGGGTACGAGCAGTACTTC

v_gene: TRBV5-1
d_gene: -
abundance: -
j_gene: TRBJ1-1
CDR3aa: CASSPLREGMNTEAFF
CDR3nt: TGCGCCAGCAGCCCCTTGCGGGAGGGCATGAACACTGAAGCTTTCTTT

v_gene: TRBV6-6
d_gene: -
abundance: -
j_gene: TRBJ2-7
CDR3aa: CASGYRATPYEQYF
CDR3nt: TGTGCCAGCGGTTACAGGGCTACCCCCTACGAGCAGTACTTC

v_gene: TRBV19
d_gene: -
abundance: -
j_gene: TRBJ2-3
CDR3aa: CASRYGITDTDTQYF
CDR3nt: TGTGCCAGTAGATACGGGATTACGGACACAGATACGCAGTATTTT

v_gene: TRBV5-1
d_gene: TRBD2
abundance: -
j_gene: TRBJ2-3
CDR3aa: CASSPLGAFSGSGTDAQYF
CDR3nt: TGCGCCAGCAGCCCATTGGGGGCCTTTAGCGGGAGCGGCACAGATGCGCAGTATTTT

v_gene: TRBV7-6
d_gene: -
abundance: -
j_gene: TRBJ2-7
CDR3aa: CASSRMGGLSSYEQYF
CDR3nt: TGTGCCAGCAGCCGAATGGGGGGCCTAAGCTCCTACGAGCAGTACTTC

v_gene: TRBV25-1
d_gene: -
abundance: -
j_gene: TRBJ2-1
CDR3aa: CASSEKMATYNEQFF
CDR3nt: TGTGCCAGCAGTGAAAAAATGGCTACATACAATGAGCAGTTCTTC

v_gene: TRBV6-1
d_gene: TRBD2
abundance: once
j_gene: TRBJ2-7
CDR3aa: CASSLWTSGPLSYNEQYF
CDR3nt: TGTGCCAGCAGCCTCTGGACTAGCGGGCCGCTCTCCTACAATGAGCAGTACTTC

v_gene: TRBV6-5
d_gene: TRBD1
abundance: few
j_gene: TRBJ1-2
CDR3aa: CASSYSTGNFYGYTF
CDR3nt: TGTGCCAGCAGTTACTCGACAGGGAATTTCTATGGCTACACCTTC

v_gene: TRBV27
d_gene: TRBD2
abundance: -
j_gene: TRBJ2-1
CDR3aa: CASSTGLAGGIRTEQFF
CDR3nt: TGTGCCAGCAGTACAGGACTAGCGGGAGGGATTCGCACTGAGCAGTTCTTC

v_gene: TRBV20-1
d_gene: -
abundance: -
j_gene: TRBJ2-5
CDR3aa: CSASGGVQETQYF
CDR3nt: TGCAGTGCTAGTGGCGGGGTACAAGAGACCCAGTACTTC

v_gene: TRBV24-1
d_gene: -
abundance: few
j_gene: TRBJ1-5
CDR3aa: CATRGRAKNYQPQHF
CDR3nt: TGTGCCACCAGAGGCCGGGCCAAAAATTATCAGCCCCAGCATTTT

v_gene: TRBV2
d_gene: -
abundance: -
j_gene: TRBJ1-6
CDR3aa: CASSESPDRMGGSPLHF
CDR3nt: TGTGCCAGCAGTGAAAGCCCCGACCGTATGGGTGGTTCACCCCTCCACTTT

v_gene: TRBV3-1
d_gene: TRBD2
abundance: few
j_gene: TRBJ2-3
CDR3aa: CASSQGAASGRTGTQYF
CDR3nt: TGTGCCAGCAGCCAGGGTGCGGCTAGCGGGAGGACTGGTACGCAGTATTTT

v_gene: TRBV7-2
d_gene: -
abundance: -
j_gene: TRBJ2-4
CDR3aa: CASSHHGTNLAKNIQYF
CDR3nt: TGTGCCAGCAGCCACCATGGGACAAATCTAGCCAAAAACATTCAGTACTTC

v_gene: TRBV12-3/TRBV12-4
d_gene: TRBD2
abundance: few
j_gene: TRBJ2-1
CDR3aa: CASSSGTSVPGEQFF
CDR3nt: TGTGCCAGCAGCTCCGGGACTAGCGTGCCCGGTGAGCAGTTCTTC

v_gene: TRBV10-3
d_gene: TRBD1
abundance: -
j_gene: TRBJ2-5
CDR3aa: CAISRDRQETQYF
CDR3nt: TGTGCCATCAGCCGGGACAGACAGGAGACCCAGTACTTC

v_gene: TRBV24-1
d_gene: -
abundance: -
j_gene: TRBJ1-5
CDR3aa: CATSPPQPQHF
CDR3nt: TGTGCCACCAGTCCCCCTCAGCCCCAGCATTTT

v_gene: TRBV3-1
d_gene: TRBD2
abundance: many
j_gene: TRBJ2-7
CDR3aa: CASSPGLAASYEQYF
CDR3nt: TGTGCCAGCAGCCCGGGACTAGCGGCTTCCTACGAGCAGTACTTC

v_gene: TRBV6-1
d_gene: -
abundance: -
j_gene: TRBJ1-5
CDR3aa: CASSDLRRGTSQPQHF
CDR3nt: TGTGCCAGCAGTGACCTCCGCAGGGGAACCAGTCAGCCCCAGCATTTT

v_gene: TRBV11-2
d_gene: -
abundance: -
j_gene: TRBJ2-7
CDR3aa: CASSKSGWGYEQYF
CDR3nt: TGTGCCAGCAGTAAGAGCGGGTGGGGCTACGAGCAGTACTTC

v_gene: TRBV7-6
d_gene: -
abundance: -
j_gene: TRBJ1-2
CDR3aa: CAGSSPVRSYGYTF
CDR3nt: TGTGCCGGCAGCTCCCCAGTCCGGTCCTATGGCTACACCTTC

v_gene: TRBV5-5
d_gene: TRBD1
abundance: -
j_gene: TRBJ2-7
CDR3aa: CASSFRQGKNEQYF
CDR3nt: TGTGCCAGCAGCTTCAGACAGGGGAAAAACGAGCAGTACTTC

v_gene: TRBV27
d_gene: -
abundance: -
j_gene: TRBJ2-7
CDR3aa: CASKTSGYEQYF
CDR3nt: TGCGCCAGCAAAACAAGCGGGTACGAGCAGTACTTC

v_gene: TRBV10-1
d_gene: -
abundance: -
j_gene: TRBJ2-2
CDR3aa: CASSATATGELFF
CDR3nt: TGCGCCAGCAGTGCTACAGCCACCGGGGAGCTGTTTTTT

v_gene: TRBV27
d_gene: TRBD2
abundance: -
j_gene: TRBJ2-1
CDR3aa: CASSFEVRAGGPGEQFF
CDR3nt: TGTGCCAGCAGTTTCGAGGTGAGAGCGGGAGGGCCGGGAGAGCAGTTCTTC

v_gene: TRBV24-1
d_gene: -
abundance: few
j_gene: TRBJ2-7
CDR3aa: CATSDLRQKNEQYF
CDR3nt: TGTGCCACCAGTGATTTAAGACAGAAGAACGAGCAGTACTTC

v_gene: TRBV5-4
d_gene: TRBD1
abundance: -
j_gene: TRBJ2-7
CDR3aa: CASSVLGQGSEQYF
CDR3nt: TGTGCCAGCAGCGTGCTGGGACAGGGGAGCGAGCAGTACTTC

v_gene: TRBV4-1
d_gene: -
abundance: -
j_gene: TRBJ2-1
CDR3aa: CASSGTYNEQFF
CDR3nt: TGCGCCAGCAGCGGGACTTATAACGAGCAGTTCTTC

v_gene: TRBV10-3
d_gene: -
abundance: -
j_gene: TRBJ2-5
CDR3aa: CAIGGGEKTQYF
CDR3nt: TGTGCCATCGGGGGAGGCGAAAAGACCCAGTACTTC

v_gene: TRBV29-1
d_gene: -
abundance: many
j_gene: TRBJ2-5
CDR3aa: CSVAGQPAETQYF
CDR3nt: TGCAGCGTTGCAGGACAGCCCGCTGAGACCCAGTACTTC

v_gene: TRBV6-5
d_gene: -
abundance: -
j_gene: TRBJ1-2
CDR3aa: CASKGMGGYTF
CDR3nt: TGTGCCAGCAAAGGGATGGGAGGCTACACCTTC

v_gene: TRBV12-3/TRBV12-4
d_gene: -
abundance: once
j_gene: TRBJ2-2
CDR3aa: CASSLFCTGNTGELFF
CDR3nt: TGTGCCAGCAGTTTATTTTGTACAGGAAACACCGGGGAGCTGTTTTTT

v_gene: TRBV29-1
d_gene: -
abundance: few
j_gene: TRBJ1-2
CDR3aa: CSVVGGRNGYTF
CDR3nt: TGCAGCGTTGTTGGGGGTCGGAATGGCTACACCTTC

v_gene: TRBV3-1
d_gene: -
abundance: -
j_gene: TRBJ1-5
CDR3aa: CASSQDVVSVGQPQHF
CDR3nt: TGTGCCAGCAGCCAAGATGTGGTTAGTGTTGGTCAGCCCCAGCATTTT

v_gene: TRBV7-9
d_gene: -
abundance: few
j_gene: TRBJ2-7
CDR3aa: CASSSHQGFDAYEQYF
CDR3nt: TGTGCCAGCAGCAGTCATCAGGGTTTCGACGCCTACGAGCAGTACTTC

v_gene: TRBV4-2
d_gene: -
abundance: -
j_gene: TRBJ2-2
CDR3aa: CASRKTSTISGELFF
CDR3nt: TGTGCCAGCAGAAAGACCAGTACTATTTCCGGGGAGCTGTTTTTT

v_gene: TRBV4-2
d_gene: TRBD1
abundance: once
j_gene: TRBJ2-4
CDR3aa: CASSQDWTGGLLNIQYF
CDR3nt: TGTGCCAGCAGCCAAGATTGGACAGGGGGACTCTTAAACATTCAGTACTTC

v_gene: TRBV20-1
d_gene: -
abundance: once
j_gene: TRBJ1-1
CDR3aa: CSEAGYTEAFF
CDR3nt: TGCAGTGAGGCGGGTTACACTGAAGCTTTCTTT

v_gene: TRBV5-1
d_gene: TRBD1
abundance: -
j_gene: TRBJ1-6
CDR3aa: CASSAGQNNSPLHF
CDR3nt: TGCGCCAGCAGCGCGGGACAGAATAATTCACCCCTCCACTTT

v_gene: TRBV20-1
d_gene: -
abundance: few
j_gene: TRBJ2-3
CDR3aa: CSADGRTTPKGGYTQYF
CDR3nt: TGCAGTGCTGATGGGAGGACTACCCCAAAAGGGGGTTATACGCAGTATTTT

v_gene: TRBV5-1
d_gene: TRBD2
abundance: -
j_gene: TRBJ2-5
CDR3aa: CASSTSGSGGETQYF
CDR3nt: TGCGCCAGCAGCACTAGCGGTTCGGGAGGAGAGACCCAGTACTTC